This record looks at one T cell receptor (beta chain) sequence and its context. Its antigen has not been determined. Per-nucleotide qualities are absent, and no much larger clonotype sits a single base away. V lost 7 bases and J lost 3 bases; the stretch between them is 9 bases long. The CDR3 has 12 amino acids, counting the end cysteine and phenylalanine. Of all the DNA, just the CDR3 is kept, 36 bases in frame from base 1. The germline V gene provides CDR1 MGHDK and CDR2 SYGVNS. TCRbeta CDR3 regions were amplified from genomic DNA using the immunoSEQ Assay, a bias-controlled multiplex PCR. On the authors' methods: Within the assay, amplification of reference gene primers was used to estimate how many nucleated cells each sample contained. To quantify the absolute abundance of each unique TCRbeta CDR3 rearrangement, sequence reads were collapsed and filtered. For each sample, productive Simpson clonality was calculated by taking the square root of Simpson's diversity index across productive rearrangements. TCRdb provides this immuneACCESS table in a form limited to in-frame rearrangements. Some clones are lacking; in checked studies, under half of them reflect an unresolved V gene, and why the rest are absent is not known. The D gene and trimming were derived from the DNA, and the V and J assignments and clone size from that table. The sample table shows about 43,000 clones, and approximately 80% are seen once. Of the sample, 20% to 25% falls within the top ten clones.

Collaborating institutions collected whole blood in K2EDTA tubes following their own protocols. Collaborator samples were shipped for TCRbeta analysis as frozen whole blood, isolated PBMCs, or DNA extracted from either sample type. The data were obtained in a study of blood T cell repertoires in COVID-19 (dated by TCRdb to about 2020). The study in broad terms: Samples covering the acute and convalescent phases of COVID-19 were provided by collaborators in the United States, Italy and Spain. The prospective study material was composed of cDNA or gDNA derived from T cells, B-cell-depleted T cells, or PBMCs. Subjects who had been exposed to COVID-19, were actively infected with it, or had recovered from it provided the deeply sampled blood TCRbeta repertoires that made up the dataset. The repertoires were released in a freely available public database intended as a resource for research on the immune response to SARS-CoV-2. Samples were obtained from the ongoing ImmuneRACE study (first 160 participants) and from 1,254 subjects provided by 6 global collaborators. A de-identified subject ID, COVID-19 status, age in years and sex were almost always included in the sample metadata. HLA class I and class II types, where available, came from metadata supplied by the sample provider rather than from assay-based typing. Broader findings and caveats from the paper: How much clinical and demographic metadata was included differed by source and by participant, and the metadata was provided uncurated.

This TCR derives from a woman aged 55 to 70 with acute or convalescent COVID-19. Specimen: peripheral blood. The chain was built from TRBV25-1 and TRBJ1-1; possibly the D gene is TRBD1, per 5 matching bases. The DNA sequence is as follows: TGTGCCAGCACCCGGGGGGACACTGAAGCTTTCTTT. It encodes CASTRGDTEAFF. Extended through the reference TRBV25-1 and TRBJ1-1 proteins, this CDR3 yields the full variable domain: EADIYQTPRYLVIGTGKKITLECSQTMGHDKMYWYQQDPGMELHLIHYSYGVNSTEKGDLSSESTVSRIRTEHFPLTLESARPSHTSQYLCASTRGDTEAFFGQGTRLTVV.